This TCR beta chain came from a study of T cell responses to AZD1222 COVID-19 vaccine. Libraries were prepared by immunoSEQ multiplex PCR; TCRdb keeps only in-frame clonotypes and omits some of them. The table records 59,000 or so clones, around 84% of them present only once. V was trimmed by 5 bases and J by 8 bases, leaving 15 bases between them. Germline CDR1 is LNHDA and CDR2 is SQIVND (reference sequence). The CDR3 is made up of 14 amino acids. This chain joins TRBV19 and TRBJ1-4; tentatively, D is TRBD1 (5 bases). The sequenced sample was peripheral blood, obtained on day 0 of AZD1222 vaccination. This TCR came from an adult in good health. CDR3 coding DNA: TGTGCCAGTAGTCGGGACGGGGGTAAGGAAAAACTGTTTTTT. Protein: CASSRDGGKEKLFF.